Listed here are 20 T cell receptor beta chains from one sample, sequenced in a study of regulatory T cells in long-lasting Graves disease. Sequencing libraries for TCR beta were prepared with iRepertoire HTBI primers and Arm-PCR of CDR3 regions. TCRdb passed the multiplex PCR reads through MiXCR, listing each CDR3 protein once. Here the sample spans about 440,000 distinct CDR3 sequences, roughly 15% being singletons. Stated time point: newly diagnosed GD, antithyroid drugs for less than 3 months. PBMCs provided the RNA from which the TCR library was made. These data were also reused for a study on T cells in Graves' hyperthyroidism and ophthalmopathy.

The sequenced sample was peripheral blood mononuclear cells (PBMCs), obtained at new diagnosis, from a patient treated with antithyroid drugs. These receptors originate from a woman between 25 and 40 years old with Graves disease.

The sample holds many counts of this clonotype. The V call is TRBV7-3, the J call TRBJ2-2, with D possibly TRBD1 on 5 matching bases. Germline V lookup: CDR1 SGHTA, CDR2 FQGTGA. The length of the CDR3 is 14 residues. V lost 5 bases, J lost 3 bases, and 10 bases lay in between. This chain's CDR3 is CASSPIGDTGELFF. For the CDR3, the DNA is TGTGCCAGCAGCCCGATAGGGGACACCGGGGAGCTGTTTTTT.

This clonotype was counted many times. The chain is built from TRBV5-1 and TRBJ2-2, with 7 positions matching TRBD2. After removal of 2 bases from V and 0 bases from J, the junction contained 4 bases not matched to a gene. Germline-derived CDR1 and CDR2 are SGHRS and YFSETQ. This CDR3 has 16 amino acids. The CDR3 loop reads CASSFGTTTNTGELFF. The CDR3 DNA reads TGCGCCAGCAGCTTCGGGACTACGACGAACACCGGGGAGCTGTTTTTT.

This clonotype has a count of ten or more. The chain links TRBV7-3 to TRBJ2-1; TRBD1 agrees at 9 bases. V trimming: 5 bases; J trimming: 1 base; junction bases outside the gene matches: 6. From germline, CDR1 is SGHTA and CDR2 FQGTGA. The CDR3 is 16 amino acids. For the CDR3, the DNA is TGTGCCAGCAGCCCGGTCGGGACAGGGTCCTACAATGAGCAGTTCTTC. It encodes CASSPVGTGSYNEQFF.

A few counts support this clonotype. CDR3 protein: CASSPSSGTSGRSWSTDTQYF. For the CDR3, the DNA is TGTGCCAGCTCACCGTCCTCCGGGACTAGCGGGAGAAGTTGGAGCACAGATACGCAGTATTTT. The V and J genes are TRBV18 and TRBJ2-3, with TRBD2 matching 14 bases. The CDR3 runs to 21 residues. Germline V gene lookup returns CDR1 KGHSH and CDR2 LQKENI. Trimming removed 3 bases from V and 0 bases from J; junction bases left unmatched: 14.

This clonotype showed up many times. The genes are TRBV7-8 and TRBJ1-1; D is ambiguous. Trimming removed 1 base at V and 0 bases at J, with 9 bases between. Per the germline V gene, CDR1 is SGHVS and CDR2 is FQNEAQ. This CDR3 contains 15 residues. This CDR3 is CASSLVAVMNTEAFF. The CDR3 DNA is TGTGCCAGCAGCTTAGTTGCGGTCATGAACACTGAAGCTTTCTTT.

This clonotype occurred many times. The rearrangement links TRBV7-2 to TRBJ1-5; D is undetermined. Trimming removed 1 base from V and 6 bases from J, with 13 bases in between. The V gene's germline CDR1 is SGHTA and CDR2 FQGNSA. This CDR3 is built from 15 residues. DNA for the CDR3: TGTGCCAGCAGCTTAGAATCCGGACGGGGTCAGCCCCAGCATTTT. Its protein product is CASSLESGRGQPQHF.

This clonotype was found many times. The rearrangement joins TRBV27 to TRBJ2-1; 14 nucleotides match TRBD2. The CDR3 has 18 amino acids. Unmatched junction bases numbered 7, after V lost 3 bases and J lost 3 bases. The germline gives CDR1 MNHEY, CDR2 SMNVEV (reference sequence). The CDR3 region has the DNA TGTGCCAGCAGTTTTACCCGGACTAGCGGGAGGTACTACAATGAGCAGTTCTTC. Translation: CASSFTRTSGRYYNEQFF.

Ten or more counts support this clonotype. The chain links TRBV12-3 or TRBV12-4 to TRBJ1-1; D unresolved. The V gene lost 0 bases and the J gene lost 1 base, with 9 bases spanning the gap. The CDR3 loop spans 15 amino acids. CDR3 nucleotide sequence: TGTGCCAGCAGTTTAGCGGAGGCGGGGAACACTGAAGCTTTCTTT. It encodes CASSLAEAGNTEAFF.

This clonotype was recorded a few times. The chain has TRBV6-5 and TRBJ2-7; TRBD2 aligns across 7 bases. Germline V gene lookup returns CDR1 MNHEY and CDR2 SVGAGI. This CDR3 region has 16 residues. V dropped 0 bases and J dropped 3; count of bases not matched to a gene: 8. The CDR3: CASSYSWGRDNYEQYF. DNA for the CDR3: TGTGCCAGCAGTTACTCGTGGGGGAGGGATAACTACGAGCAGTACTTC.

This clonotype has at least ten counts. This CDR3 reads CASSLGSSPNTGELFF. The CDR3 DNA reads TGTGCCAGCAGTTTAGGGTCTAGCCCGAACACCGGGGAGCTGTTTTTT. The chain combines TRBV28 with TRBJ2-2, with TRBD2 as a possible D gene (5 bases). From germline, CDR1 is MDHEN and CDR2 SYDVKM. CDR3 length equals 16 residues. The germline V and J ends were trimmed by 2 bases and 0 bases, with 10 bases remaining between them.

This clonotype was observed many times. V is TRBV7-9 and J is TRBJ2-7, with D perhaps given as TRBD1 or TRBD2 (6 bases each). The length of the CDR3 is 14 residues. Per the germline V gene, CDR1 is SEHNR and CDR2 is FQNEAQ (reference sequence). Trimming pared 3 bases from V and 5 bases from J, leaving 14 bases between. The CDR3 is CASSFLTGGNEQYF. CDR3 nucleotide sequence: TGTGCCAGCAGCTTCCTGACAGGAGGGAACGAGCAGTACTTC.

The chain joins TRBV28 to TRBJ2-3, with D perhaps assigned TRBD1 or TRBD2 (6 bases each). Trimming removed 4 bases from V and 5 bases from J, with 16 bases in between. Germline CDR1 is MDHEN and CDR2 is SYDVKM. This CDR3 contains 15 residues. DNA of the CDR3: TGTGCCAGCAGTTCCCCCCTCGGGGGCGGAGATACGCAGTATTTT. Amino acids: CASSSPLGGGDTQYF.

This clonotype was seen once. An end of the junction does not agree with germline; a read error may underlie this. The DNA for the CDR3 is TGCGCCAGCAGTAGTGGACAGGGGCAGAATGATCAGTTCTTC. It encodes CASSSGQGQNDQFF. V is TRBV5-1 and J is TRBJ2-1, with 9 nucleotides matching TRBD1. This CDR3 has 14 amino acids. Per the germline V gene, CDR1 is SGHRS and CDR2 is YFSETQ.

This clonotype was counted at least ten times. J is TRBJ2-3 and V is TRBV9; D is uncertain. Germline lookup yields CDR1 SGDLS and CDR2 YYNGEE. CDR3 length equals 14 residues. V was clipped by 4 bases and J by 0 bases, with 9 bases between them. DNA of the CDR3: TGTGCCAGCAGCCCAGACACCAGCACAGATACGCAGTATTTT. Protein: CASSPDTSTDTQYF.

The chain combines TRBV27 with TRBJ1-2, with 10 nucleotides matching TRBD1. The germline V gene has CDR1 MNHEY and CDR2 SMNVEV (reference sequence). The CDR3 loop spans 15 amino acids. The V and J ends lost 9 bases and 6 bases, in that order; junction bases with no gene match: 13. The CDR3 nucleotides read TGTGCCAGTTCCCCGACCGGGACAGGGGTTAATGGCTACACCTTC. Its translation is CASSPTGTGVNGYTF.

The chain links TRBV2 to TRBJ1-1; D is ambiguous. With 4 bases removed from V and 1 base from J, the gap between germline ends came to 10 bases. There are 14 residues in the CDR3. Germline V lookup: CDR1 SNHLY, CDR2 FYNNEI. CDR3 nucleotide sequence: TGTGCCAGCAGTGTAGGAGGAACGAACACTGAAGCTTTCTTT. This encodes CASSVGGTNTEAFF.

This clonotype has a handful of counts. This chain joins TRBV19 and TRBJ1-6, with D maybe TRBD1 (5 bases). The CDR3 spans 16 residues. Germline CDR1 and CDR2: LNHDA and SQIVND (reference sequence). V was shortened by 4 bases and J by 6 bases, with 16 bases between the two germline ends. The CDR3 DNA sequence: TGTGCCAGTAGTACCCGCCCACAGGAACGTAATTCACCCCTCCACTTT. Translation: CASSTRPQERNSPLHF. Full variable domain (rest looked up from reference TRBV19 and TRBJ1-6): DGGITQSPKYLFRKEGQNVTLSCEQNLNHDAMYWYRQDPGQGLRLIYYSQIVNDFQKGDIAEGYSVSREKKESFPLTVTSAQKNPTAFYLCASSTRPQERNSPLHFGNGTRLTVT.

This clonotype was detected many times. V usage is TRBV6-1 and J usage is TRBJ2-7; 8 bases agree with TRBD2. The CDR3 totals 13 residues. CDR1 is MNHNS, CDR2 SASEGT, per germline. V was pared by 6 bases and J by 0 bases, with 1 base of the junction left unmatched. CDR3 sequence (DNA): TGTGCCAGCAGAGGGACTAGCTCCTACGAGCAGTACTTC. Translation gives CASRGTSSYEQYF.

The CDR3 DNA sequence: TGCAGCGTTGGGGGGCTGAATCAGCCCCAGCATTTT. Its protein is CSVGGLNQPQHF. The genes are TRBV29-1 and TRBJ1-5, with D perhaps TRBD1 (6 bases). CDR1 and CDR2 from the germline V gene are SQVTM and ANQGSEA. Trimming pared 4 bases from V and 4 bases from J, leaving 8 bases between. The CDR3 totals 12 residues.

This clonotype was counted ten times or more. CDR3 coding DNA: TGTGCCAGCAGCTTCCCTGCAGGTTCTGGAAACACCATATATTTT. Amino acid sequence: CASSFPAGSGNTIYF. V and J are TRBV11-2 and TRBJ1-3; D unclear. Trimming removed 3 bases from V and 1 base from J, with 10 bases in between. CDR3 size: 15 residues. Germline assignment: CDR1 SGHAT and CDR2 FQNNGV.